This T cell receptor (beta chain) appears in the sequencing data of a study of PD-1 blockade in classical Hodgkin lymphoma. CDR1 and CDR2 from the germline V gene are MRHNA and SNTAGT. The ends were cut back, 3 bases at V and 8 bases at J, with 15 bases in the middle. This CDR3 has 14 residues. Noted time point: cycle 4 day 1 (C4D1), after less than 7 weeks of nivolumab. Every single patient, without exception, relapsed after autologous stem cell transplantation, and brentuximab vedotin exposure varied. Worth noting for this clone: Its antigen is not identified.

Assay: immunoSEQ multiplex PCR; the TCRdb copy retains only in-frame clones and omits some. The profile shows about 20,000 clones, around three quarters of them singletons. General study results and limits: CD8+ TCR diversity did not rise significantly by C4D1, unlike CD4+.

The source of this sequence is a human donor with classical Hodgkin lymphoma. This specimen consisted of peripheral blood mononuclear cells (PBMCs), obtained before the fourth cycle of nivolumab. The gene calls are TRBV6-4 and TRBJ2-3, with a tentative D call TRBD1 (5 bases). This CDR3 reads CASSESKGSSTQYF. The DNA for the CDR3 is TGTGCCAGCAGTGAGTCGAAGGGGTCTTCTACGCAGTATTTT.